The next 22 T cell receptor beta chains were all read from a single sample in a study of T-cell memory formation after mild COVID-19 (dated by TCRdb to the early 2020s). Receptors were amplified or captured by 5' RACE. Sequencing relied on an Illumina NovaSeq 6000. The raw public reads went through TCRdb reprocessing: fastp at Q25, MiXCR clone calling, in-frame beta chains kept. Every distinct CDR3 protein forms one entry, paired with its most common genes and DNA. For this sample the table gives more than 150,000 distinct CDR3 sequences, of which 15% to 20% were detected only once. The biggest ten clones account for approximately 4% of the sample. The specimen sequenced was PBMCs or a T cell subset sorted from them (not recorded which). These receptors were collected from a man younger than 35 who had mild COVID-19 (a few samples of this study predate the infection). The sample titles of this study are shuffled in the database, so cell type and time point are left out; the donor was told from shared clones.

The chain is built from TRBV7-9 and TRBJ1-2; the match to TRBD1 covers 11 bases. The V gene end was trimmed by 5 bases and the J gene end by 5 bases; junction bases not matched to a gene: 4. Germline V lookup: CDR1 SEHNR, CDR2 FQNEAQ (reference sequence). There are 14 residues in the CDR3. CDR3 in DNA: TGTGCCAGCAGCCCGGACAGGGGGCTATATGGCTACACCTTC. This gives the protein CASSPDRGLYGYTF.

By share, this clonotype counts as medium-sized. The J gene is TRBJ2-7, the V gene TRBV5-1, with 10 bases lining up with TRBD1. The germline V gene encodes CDR1 SGHRS and CDR2 YFSETQ. CDR3 length: 14 residues. V lost 4 bases, J lost 8 bases, and 9 bases stayed unmatched. In DNA, the CDR3 is TGCGCCAGCAGCCCCGGGACAGGGGTTGCGCAGCAGTACTTC. Its protein product is CASSPGTGVAQQYF. The entire variable domain, with the rest obtained from reference TRBV5-1 and TRBJ2-7, is as follows: KAGVTQTPRYLIKTRGQQVTLSCSPISGHRSVSWYQQTPGQGLQFLFEYFSETQRNKGNFPGRFSGRQFSNSRSEMNVSTLELGDSALYLCASSPGTGVAQQYFGPGTRLTVT.

The chain links TRBV7-6 to TRBJ1-6, with D possibly being TRBD1 (6 bases). The CDR3 has 17 amino acids. Trimming removed 5 bases from V and 6 bases from J, with 20 bases in between. Germline V CDR1 and CDR2: SGHVS, FNYEAQ. CDR3 region: CASSQRGGGVSNSPLHF. CDR3 bases: TGTGCCAGCAGCCAACGAGGGGGAGGGGTCTCTAATTCACCCCTCCACTTT.

The chain couples TRBV7-2 to TRBJ1-2; D call uncertain. The CDR3 loop spans 16 amino acids. V was clipped by 5 bases and J by 4 bases, with 20 bases between them. Germline CDR1 and CDR2: SGHTA and FQGNSA. The CDR3, as DNA: TGTGCCAGCAGCCCTTGGGAACGAGGGCCCGGCTATGGCTACACCTTC. This sequence encodes CASSPWERGPGYGYTF.

This clonotype was detected a few times. CDR3 bases: TGCGCCAGCAGCCAAGAACCCCCCCCATCGGGGGCCGGTACGCAGTATTTT. It codes for CASSQEPPPSGAGTQYF. The chain is built from TRBV4-1 and TRBJ2-3; either TRBD1 or TRBD2 may fit D (6 bases each). This CDR3 comprises 17 residues. Germline V lookup: CDR1 MGHRA, CDR2 YSYEKL. V was trimmed by 0 bases and J by 8 bases, leaving 21 bases between them.

The chain recombines TRBV19 with TRBJ2-6; D call uncertain. In germline, CDR1 is LNHDA, CDR2 SQIVND (reference sequence). V lost 5 bases and J lost 0, with 14 bases in between. CDR3 length: 17 amino acids. In nucleotides, the CDR3 is TGTGCCAGTAGTGGTGGGCACCGCTACTCTGGGGCCAACGTCCTGACTTTC. This codes for CASSGGHRYSGANVLTF. Full variable domain (missing parts from reference TRBV19 and TRBJ2-6): DGGITQSPKYLFRKEGQNVTLSCEQNLNHDAMYWYRQDPGQGLRLIYYSQIVNDFQKGDIAEGYSVSREKKESFPLTVTSAQKNPTAFYLCASSGGHRYSGANVLTFGAGSRLTVL.

V is TRBV7-3 and J is TRBJ2-1, with TRBD2 matching 11 bases. CDR3 size: 15 residues. Looked up from germline, CDR1 is SGHTA and CDR2 is FQGTGA. The V segment lost 1 base and the J segment 6 bases; nucleotides outside the gene matches: 2. The DNA of the CDR3 is TGTGCCAGCAGCTTAAGCCTAGCGGGGGGCAATGAGCAGTTCTTC. It yields the protein CASSLSLAGGNEQFF.

This chain connects TRBV11-2 to TRBJ2-1, with TRBD2 identical over 15 bases. The CDR3 loop spans 22 amino acids. Looked up from germline, CDR1 is SGHAT and CDR2 is FQNNGV. V shed 7 bases, J shed 2 bases, and the junction held 21 bases outside the gene matches. The CDR3 protein is CASIKGIPYRTSGGDAYNEQFF. The CDR3 nucleotides read TGTGCCAGCATCAAAGGAATACCTTACCGGACTAGCGGGGGGGACGCCTACAATGAGCAGTTCTTC.

This clonotype was seen ten or more times. The chain couples TRBV12-3 or TRBV12-4 to TRBJ2-3; 8 bases are a match to TRBD2. There are 13 residues in the CDR3. Written as DNA, the CDR3 is TGTGTCAACGAGCGGGGGCCAGCAGATACGCAGTATTTT. Translation gives CVNERGPADTQYF.

The rearrangement uses TRBV11-2 and TRBJ1-1; a possible D gene is TRBD1 (6 bases). Germline CDR1 reads SGHAT; CDR2 reads FQNNGV. The germline V and J ends were trimmed by 5 bases and 6 bases, with 19 bases remaining between them. The CDR3 sequence is 15 residues long. The CDR3 region is CASSGRGGQSAEAFF. The CDR3 nucleotides are TGTGCCAGCAGCGGGAGAGGGGGGCAATCCGCTGAAGCTTTCTTT.

This clonotype has just a few counts. The chain is built from TRBV28 and TRBJ2-4; TRBD2 is a possible D gene (5 bases). Germline V gene lookup returns CDR1 MDHEN and CDR2 SYDVKM. The CDR3 totals 15 residues. The V end lost 8 bases, the J end lost 0 bases, and 14 bases lay between the germline ends. The CDR3 region is CASSEAGIAKNIQYF. The CDR3 bases are TGTGCCAGCTCGGAGGCGGGTATAGCCAAAAACATTCAGTACTTC.

There are a few counts of this clonotype. This chain links TRBV18 with TRBJ2-5; D may be TRBD2 (6 bases). This CDR3 is 15 amino acids long. Per germline, CDR1 KGHSH and CDR2 LQKENI. With 2 bases removed from V and 0 bases from J, the gap between germline ends came to 10 bases. For the CDR3, the DNA is TGTGCCAGCTCACCAGTACGGGGGAACCAAGAGACCCAGTACTTC. Amino acid sequence: CASSPVRGNQETQYF. Combining the CDR3 with reference TRBV18 and TRBJ2-5 gives the whole variable domain NAGVMQNPRHLVRRRGQEARLRCSPMKGHSHVYWYRQLPEEGLKFMVYLQKENIIDESGMPKERFSAEFPKEGPSILRIQQVVRGDSAAYFCASSPVRGNQETQYFGPGTRLLVL.

CDR3 sequence reads: CASVFRPGDSEAFF. In nucleotides, the CDR3 is TGTGCCAGCGTCTTTAGGCCTGGGGATTCTGAAGCTTTCTTT. The J gene is TRBJ1-1, the V gene TRBV11-2; no firm D call. CDR1 SGHAT and CDR2 FQNNGV come from the germline V gene. This CDR3 contains 14 residues. V shed 8 bases and J shed 6 bases, with 19 bases lying between them. Full variable domain (rest looked up from reference TRBV11-2 and TRBJ1-1): EAGVAQSPRYKIIEKRQSVAFWCNPISGHATLYWYQQILGQGPKLLIQFQNNGVVDDSQLPKDRFSAERLKGVDSTLKIQPAKLEDSAVYLCASVFRPGDSEAFFGQGTRLTVV.

The gene calls are TRBV28 and TRBJ1-3; D gene unclear. Germline assignment: CDR1 MDHEN and CDR2 SYDVKM. The CDR3 totals 17 residues. Trimming stripped 7 bases from V and 3 bases from J, with 22 bases between. DNA of the CDR3: TGTGCCAGCACCACCATCCGGGCAGACCGGAATGGAAACACCATATATTTT. It translates to CASTTIRADRNGNTIYF.

J is TRBJ2-4 and V is TRBV12-3 or TRBV12-4, with a possible D match to TRBD2 (7 bases). Trimming left V 6 bases short and J 0 bases short, with 24 bases between. The CDR3 loop spans 19 amino acids. The CDR3 spells CASSPEGGRRGLAKNIQYF. The CDR3 region has the DNA TGTGCCAGCAGCCCAGAGGGGGGGCGGAGGGGCCTAGCCAAAAACATTCAGTACTTC.

This chain joins TRBV19 and TRBJ1-2, with D perhaps matching TRBD1 (6 bases). The V gene's germline CDR1 is LNHDA and CDR2 SQIVND (reference sequence). V was pared by 7 bases and J by 4 bases, with 10 bases between. This CDR3 has 12 amino acids. CDR3 sequence reads: CASKGDLYGYTF. The CDR3 coding sequence is TGTGCCAGTAAGGGGGACCTCTATGGCTACACCTTC. Full variable domain (outside the CDR3, taken from reference TRBV19 and TRBJ1-2): DGGITQSPKYLFRKEGQNVTLSCEQNLNHDAMYWYRQDPGQGLRLIYYSQIVNDFQKGDIAEGYSVSREKKESFPLTVTSAQKNPTAFYLCASKGDLYGYTFGSGTRLTVV.

This clonotype has a count of ten or more. V usage is TRBV15 and J usage is TRBJ1-5, with TRBD1 identical over 7 bases. This CDR3 is built from 17 residues. The J segment lost 2 bases and the V segment lost 4 bases, leaving 11 bases of the junction unmatched. CDR1 and CDR2 from the germline V gene are LNHNV and YYDKDF (reference sequence). The chain's CDR3 is CATSIGFTGEGNQPQHF. The CDR3 nucleotides read TGTGCCACCAGCATCGGATTTACAGGGGAAGGCAATCAGCCCCAGCATTTT.

This clonotype appeared a few times. The V and J genes are TRBV5-1 and TRBJ2-5, with D tentatively TRBD2 (6 bases). Trimming left V 1 base short and J 4 bases short, with 17 bases between. The CDR3 has 16 residues. Germline lookup yields CDR1 SGHRS and CDR2 YFSETQ. The CDR3 DNA is TGCGCCAGCAGCTTGTTTCTCGGTAGCGGTAGAGAGACCCAGTACTTC. It specifies CASSLFLGSGRETQYF. The full variable domain, rest sourced from reference TRBV5-1 and TRBJ2-5, is KAGVTQTPRYLIKTRGQQVTLSCSPISGHRSVSWYQQTPGQGLQFLFEYFSETQRNKGNFPGRFSGRQFSNSRSEMNVSTLELGDSALYLCASSLFLGSGRETQYFGPGTRLLVL.

CDR3 residues: CASSSGETNEKLFF. DNA for the CDR3: TGTGCCAGCAGTTCAGGGGAAACTAATGAAAAACTGTTTTTT. The gene calls are TRBV28 and TRBJ1-4; possibly TRBD1 for D (6 bases). V was shortened by 4 bases and J by 1 base, with 7 bases between the two germline ends. Germline V lookup: CDR1 MDHEN, CDR2 SYDVKM. This CDR3 is 14 amino acids long.

The sample holds a few counts of this clonotype. The chain recombines TRBV7-9 with TRBJ2-3; TRBD1 matches 10 bases. This CDR3 comprises 14 residues. V gave up 4 bases and J gave up 4 bases; unmatched junction bases: 2. Germline lookup yields CDR1 SEHNR and CDR2 FQNEAQ (reference sequence). The CDR3 here is CASSWTGGADTQYF. The CDR3 region has the DNA TGTGCCAGCAGCTGGACAGGGGGAGCAGATACGCAGTATTTT.

This clonotype was counted between two and nine times. The chain joins TRBV5-1 to TRBJ2-2; TRBD1 matches 9 bases. The CDR3 is made up of 15 amino acids. Trimming cost V 7 bases and J 6 bases; bases outside gene matches: 10. The germline V gene encodes CDR1 SGHRS and CDR2 YFSETQ. The CDR3 sequence: CASHWGTGKAGELFF. The CDR3 coding sequence is TGCGCCAGCCACTGGGGGACAGGGAAGGCCGGGGAGCTGTTTTTT.

The chain employs TRBV7-2 and TRBJ2-1; no reliable D call. Germline CDR1 is SGHTA and CDR2 is FQGNSA. The CDR3 extends over 12 amino acids. Between the trimmed V and J ends, which lost 4 bases and 8 bases, there was a span of 9 bases. The CDR3 is CASSSSLYEQFF. The CDR3 bases are TGTGCCAGCAGCTCCTCTCTCTATGAGCAGTTCTTC.